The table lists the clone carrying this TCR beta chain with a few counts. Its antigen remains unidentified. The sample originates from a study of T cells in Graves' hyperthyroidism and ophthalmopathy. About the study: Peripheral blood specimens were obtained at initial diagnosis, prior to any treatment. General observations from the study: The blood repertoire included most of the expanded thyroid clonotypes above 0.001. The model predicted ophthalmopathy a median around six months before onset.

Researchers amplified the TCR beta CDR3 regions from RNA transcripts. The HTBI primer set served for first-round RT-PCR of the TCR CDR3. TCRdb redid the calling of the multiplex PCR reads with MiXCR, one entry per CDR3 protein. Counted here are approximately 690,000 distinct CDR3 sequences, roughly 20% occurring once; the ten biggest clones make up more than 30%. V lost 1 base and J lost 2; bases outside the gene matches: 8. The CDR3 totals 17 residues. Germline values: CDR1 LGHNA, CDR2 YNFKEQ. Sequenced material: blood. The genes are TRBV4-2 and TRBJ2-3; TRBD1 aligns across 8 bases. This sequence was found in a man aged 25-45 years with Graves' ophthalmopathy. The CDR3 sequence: CASSQGLGQGNTDTQYF. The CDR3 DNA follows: TGTGCCAGCAGCCAAGGCCTCGGACAGGGAAACACAGATACGCAGTATTTT.